The rows below give T cell receptor beta chains drawn from one sample of a study of control samples from healthy donors and cancer patients. Repertoires were generated with immunoSEQ multiplex PCR, while TCRdb's copy carries only in-frame clones and drops some. The sample gives approximately 87,000 clones, about 85% of which show up once; around 1.3% is in the top ten. Sequencing input: blood. These receptors all stem from a woman aged 45-65 years in good health. Both conserved end residues are part of each CDR3. A D gene is named only where the DNA matches it firmly. Not all rows give a size; the values are once, few, many and, for expanded clones, a class.

j_call | v_call | cdr3_length | d_call | clone_size | cdr3_nt | cdr3_aa
TRBJ1-1 | TRBV15 | 17 | . | . | TGTGCCACCAGCAGAAGACGGGCCACAGGGTTGAACACTGAAGCTTTCTTT | CATSRRRATGLNTEAFF
TRBJ2-7 | TRBV19 | 15 | TRBD2 | . | TGTGCCACCGCCGTGCGGGGGTCCACTACCTACGAGCAGTACTTC | CATAVRGSTTYEQYF
TRBJ1-2 | TRBV19 | 13 | . | . | TGTGCCAGTAGTATGAGTAGGGTGTATGGCTACACCTTC | CASSMSRVYGYTF
TRBJ2-1 | TRBV25-1 | 16 | TRBD2 | . | TGTGCCAGCAGTACGGTAGCGGGAAGCTCCTACAATGAGCAGTTCTTC | CASSTVAGSSYNEQFF
TRBJ2-1 | TRBV13 | 16 | TRBD1 | . | TGTGCCAGCAGCACCCTGTCCCGGGACAGGAGAAATGAGCAGTTCTTC | CASSTLSRDRRNEQFF
TRBJ1-1 | TRBV9 | 19 | TRBD1 | . | TGTGCCAGCAGCCCGGGGGGCACAGGGGGCTACCTAATGAACACTGAAGCTTTCTTT | CASSPGGTGGYLMNTEAFF
TRBJ1-1 | TRBV18 | 17 | . | . | TGTGCCAGCTCACCAAGGTCTGGGGGCACCGCGAACACTGAAGCTTTCTTT | CASSPRSGGTANTEAFF
TRBJ2-3 | TRBV7-3 | 14 | . | . | TGTGCCAGCAGACCCGGCCTAGGCGCAGATACGCAGTATTTT | CASRPGLGADTQYF
TRBJ2-3 | TRBV12-3/TRBV12-4 | 11 | . | . | TGTGCCATTTATCGTTTGGATACGCAGTATTTT | CAIYRLDTQYF
TRBJ1-2 | TRBV7-2 | 15 | . | once | TGTGCCAGCAGCCCTCAGACAGAGAGTTGGGTGGGCTACACCTTC | CASSPQTESWVGYTF
TRBJ2-6 | TRBV2 | 15 | . | . | TGTGCCAGCAGTGAAGAAAGGGCTGGGGCCAACGTCCTGACTTTC | CASSEERAGANVLTF
TRBJ1-2 | TRBV11-3 | 14 | . | . | TGTGCCAGCAGCTTAGGTTCCAGCGCCTACGGCTACACCTTC | CASSLGSSAYGYTF
TRBJ2-1 | TRBV19 | 16 | . | . | TGTGCCAGTAGAGGACCGGGACCAACCCCTACGGATGAGCAGTTCTTC | CASRGPGPTPTDEQFF
TRBJ1-2 | TRBV5-4 | 11 | . | . | TGTGCCAGCAGCTGGTACATGGGCTACACCTTC | CASSWYMGYTF
TRBJ1-6 | TRBV9 | 15 | TRBD1 | . | TGTGCCAGCAGCGTAGGGACAGGGGATGGTTCACCCCTCCACTTT | CASSVGTGDGSPLHF
TRBJ2-7 | TRBV5-1 | 15 | . | . | TGCGCCAGCAGCTTGGCCGACCAGGGGAGCTACGAGCAGTACTTC | CASSLADQGSYEQYF
TRBJ2-5 | TRBV24-1 | 13 | . | once | TGTGCCACCAGTGAAGCATCCCAAGAGACCCAGTACTTC | CATSEASQETQYF
TRBJ1-6 | TRBV7-8 | 12 | . | . | TGTGCCAGCAGCTGGGACAATTCACCCCTCCACTTT | CASSWDNSPLHF